This T cell receptor beta chain was recovered during a study of T cell repertoires in ileal Crohn's disease. TCRdb keeps only in-frame clones here, not all; method: immunoSEQ multiplex PCR. This sample yields about 14,000 clones, of which less than 85% are seen a single time; 5.5% to 7% belongs to the top ten. Included were adult ileal or ileocolonic Crohn's patients indicated for ileocolonic resection. This TCR was sampled from an adult with Crohn's disease. The sample comprised ileal tissue.

CDR3 protein: CASPSRLAENTGELFF. The CDR3 DNA reads as TGTGCTAGTCCTTCCAGACTAGCGGAGAACACCGGGGAGCTGTTTTTT. The chain links TRBV12-5 to TRBJ2-2; 9 nucleotides line up with TRBD2. Germline V lookup: CDR1 LGHNT, CDR2 FRNRAP. This CDR3 is 16 amino acids long. J lost 1 base, V lost 8 bases, and 8 bases had no gene match.